Listed below are T cell receptor beta chains from one sample, sequenced in a study of T cell repertoires in cytomegalovirus infection. TCRdb re-called the reads with MiXCR, one entry per CDR3 protein. This table holds 450,000 to 600,000 distinct CDR3 sequences, about 42% found once. Antigens of these TCRs are unknown. The input for sequencing was cultured PBMCs, taken from culture after CMV antigen stimulation. These receptors were taken from a human donor in good health (CMV status not recorded). Some clones in this sample may be carry-over from other donors' samples. CDR3s include the opening cysteine and the closing phenylalanine or tryptophan. The order of the fields is D gene, J gene, clone size, V gene, CDR3 protein, CDR3 DNA. A D gene is named only where the DNA matches it firmly. Rows may omit the clone size; those that give it use once, few, many or a size class.

.,TRBJ2-7,many,TRBV7-2,CASSSAYEQYF,TGTGCCAGCAGCTCCGCCTACGAGCAGTACTTC
.,TRBJ2-7,few,TRBV6-6,CASSYSTTGNPPYEQYF,TGTGCCAGCAGTTACTCAACTACCGGGAACCCCCCCTACGAGCAGTACTTC
.,TRBJ1-1,.,TRBV30,CAWTQRWFRAEAFF,TGTGCCTGGACTCAGCGCTGGTTTCGCGCTGAAGCTTTCTTT
.,TRBJ2-3,few,TRBV7-2,CASAYRGADTQYF,TGTGCCAGCGCCTATCGCGGAGCAGATACGCAGTATTTT
TRBD1,TRBJ1-5,few,TRBV6-1,CAGGQGARQPQHF,TGTGCCGGTGGACAGGGGGCACGGCAGCCCCAGCATTTT
.,TRBJ1-3,.,TRBV7-9,CASSPNGNTIYF,TGTGCCAGCAGCCCAAATGGAAACACCATATATTTT
.,TRBJ1-5,few,TRBV7-9,CASSAASNGNQPQHF,TGTGCCAGCAGCGCGGCGTCAAATGGCAATCAGCCCCAGCATTTT
.,TRBJ2-3,.,TRBV24-1,CATSAPNLDTQYF,TGTGCCACCAGTGCCCCTAACCTAGATACGCAGTATTTT
.,TRBJ2-1,.,TRBV6-1,CASSYISGNEQFF,TGTGCCAGCAGTTACATTAGCGGTAATGAGCAGTTCTTC
.,TRBJ1-2,.,TRBV19,CASSLWGNYGYTF,TGTGCCAGTAGTCTATGGGGGAACTATGGCTACACCTTC
.,TRBJ2-7,.,TRBV7-2,CASSKPASLSSYEQYF,TGTGCCAGCAGCAAGCCCGCCAGCCTAAGCTCCTACGAGCAGTACTTC
TRBD2,TRBJ2-1,few,TRBV6-1,CASAGLAGRINEQFF,TGTGCCAGCGCGGGACTAGCGGGAAGGATCAATGAGCAGTTCTTC
.,TRBJ2-4,.,TRBV27,CASSLSGLNIQYF,TGTGCCAGCAGTTTATCCGGGCTAAACATTCAGTACTTC
.,TRBJ1-6,.,TRBV12-3/TRBV12-4,CASRGQDNNSPLHF,TGTGCCAGCAGAGGTCAGGACAATAATTCACCCCTCCACTTT
TRBD1,TRBJ1-6,.,TRBV27,CASSLYSGGTGGPSSYNSPLHF,TGTGCCAGCAGTTTATATTCGGGGGGGACAGGGGGCCCCTCCTCCTATAATTCACCCCTCCACTTT
TRBD2,TRBJ2-1,.,TRBV2,CASSRTSGGTVYNEQFF,TGTGCCAGCAGCCGGACTAGCGGGGGGACCGTCTACAATGAGCAGTTCTTC
TRBD1,TRBJ2-1,.,TRBV18,CASSPAPGQGHNEQFF,TGTGCCAGCTCACCAGCACCGGGACAGGGACACAATGAGCAGTTCTTC
.,TRBJ2-7,.,TRBV7-8,CASSLIGARSSYEQYF,TGTGCCAGCAGCTTAATAGGGGCCCGAAGCTCCTACGAGCAGTACTTC
.,TRBJ2-7,.,TRBV7-8,CASSLNVRGYYEQYF,TGTGCCAGCAGCTTAAACGTTAGGGGTTACTACGAGCAGTACTTC
TRBD1,TRBJ2-1,.,TRBV15,CATSRELEDRVGEQFF,TGTGCCACCAGCAGAGAGCTGGAGGACAGGGTCGGGGAGCAGTTCTTC